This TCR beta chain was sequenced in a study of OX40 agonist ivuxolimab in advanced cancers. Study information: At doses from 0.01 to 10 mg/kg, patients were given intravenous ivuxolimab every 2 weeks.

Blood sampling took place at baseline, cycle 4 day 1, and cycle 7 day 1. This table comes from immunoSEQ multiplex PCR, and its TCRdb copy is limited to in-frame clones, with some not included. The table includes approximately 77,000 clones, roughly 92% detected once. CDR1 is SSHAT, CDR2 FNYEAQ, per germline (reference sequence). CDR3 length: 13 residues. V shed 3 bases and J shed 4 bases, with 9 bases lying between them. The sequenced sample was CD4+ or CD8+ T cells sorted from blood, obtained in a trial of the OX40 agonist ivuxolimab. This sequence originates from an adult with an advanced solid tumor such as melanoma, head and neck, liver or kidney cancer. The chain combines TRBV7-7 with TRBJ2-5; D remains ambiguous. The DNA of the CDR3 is TGTGCCAGCAGCTTCCCTGATGGAGAGACCCAGTACTTC. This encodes CASSFPDGETQYF.